The entry below describes one T cell receptor beta chain. Its antigen is unknown. No clone much larger than this one lies a single base away; base qualities are absent. This sample is drawn from a study of T cell responses to AZD1222 COVID-19 vaccine listed by TCRdb under 2021. For the study in its entirety: A total of around 240 trial participants underwent TCR sequencing, of whom 200 to 220 had received two doses of AZD1222 and 26 had received two doses of the MenACWY control vaccine. Enrollment into the trials was organized by age into subgroups of 18-55, 56-69 and 70-plus years, and those subgroups contained roughly 150, 30 and 60 TCR-sequenced participants, respectively.

The paper's findings and limits, for the study overall: Participants were mostly white British, with more females than males. The authors suggested clonal diversity may have been underestimated. The whole spike protein was spanned by vaccine-associated CD4 TCRs, and dominant responses were seen in regions 160-218 and 743-854. After two AZD1222 doses, spike-specific TCR breadth and depth were significantly higher than at day 0 and than in MenACWY recipients. In the small 56-69-year group, the increase in depth fell short of significance, most likely because of low power. Epitopes outside the regions mutated in the B.1.351 and B.1.1.7 variants were reportedly recognized by nearly half of the unique spike-specific TCRs. Only five to seven AZD1222 recipients were SARS-CoV-2 seropositive at baseline, limiting conclusions about previously exposed vaccinees. Because no day 14 peak-response samples were available, the repertoires could be characterized only after the peak T cell response.

The CDR3 regions of human TCRbeta chains were analyzed by immunosequencing. The authors processed their data as follows. Repertoire TCRs were matched against a reference library of SARS-CoV-2-specific TCRs generated with the MIRA antigen-specificity platform. Breadth was defined as the fraction of unique TCRs that were SARS-CoV-2-associated. Depth was defined as the fraction of total T cells that were SARS-CoV-2-associated. Each spike-specific TCR was assigned to its reactive spike region and to a CD4 or CD8 class using the MIRA data. Log10-transformed breadth and depth values were compared by one-way ANOVA with Sidak's multiple comparisons tests. What TCRdb holds here is the immuneACCESS table cut down to in-frame rearrangements. Part of the clones is not present; checked against another copy, under half of the missing clones reflect an unresolved V gene, and the others are unexplained. V and J calls and clone size are those listed in that table; D and trimming were worked out from the DNA. This sample lists around 210,000 clones; approximately 94% were detected once. The ten top clones hold over 1.5% of the sample.

The CDR3 runs 12 residues from the cysteine to the phenylalanine. The only DNA kept is the CDR3, 36 bases in frame from the first base. V ends up 7 bases short and J 10 bases short, with an unmatched junction base count of 3. Taken with the paper, the label for time point translates to: about 28 days (+/-7) after the second vaccine dose. The treatment or condition label here, explained by the study, means: meningococcal conjugate vaccine given as trial control. The vaccinee samples were drawn from two UK trials, COV001 and COV002, one of which was a single-blind randomized controlled phase 2/3 trial testing AZD1222 (ChAdOx1 nCoV-19) in healthy adults. For TCRbeta chain sequencing, PBMC samples from trial participants were taken at day 0 and at day 28 after the second dose.

Recombination joined TRBV12-3 or TRBV12-4 with TRBJ1-6, with 8 bases aligning to TRBD1. Specimen: peripheral blood, collected 28 days after the second dose of the MenACWY control vaccine. This receptor was identified in an adult who received the MenACWY meningococcal vaccine as a control. The sequence in DNA is TGTGCCAGCACCACAGGGGGATCACCCCTCCACTTT. It translates to CASTTGGSPLHF.